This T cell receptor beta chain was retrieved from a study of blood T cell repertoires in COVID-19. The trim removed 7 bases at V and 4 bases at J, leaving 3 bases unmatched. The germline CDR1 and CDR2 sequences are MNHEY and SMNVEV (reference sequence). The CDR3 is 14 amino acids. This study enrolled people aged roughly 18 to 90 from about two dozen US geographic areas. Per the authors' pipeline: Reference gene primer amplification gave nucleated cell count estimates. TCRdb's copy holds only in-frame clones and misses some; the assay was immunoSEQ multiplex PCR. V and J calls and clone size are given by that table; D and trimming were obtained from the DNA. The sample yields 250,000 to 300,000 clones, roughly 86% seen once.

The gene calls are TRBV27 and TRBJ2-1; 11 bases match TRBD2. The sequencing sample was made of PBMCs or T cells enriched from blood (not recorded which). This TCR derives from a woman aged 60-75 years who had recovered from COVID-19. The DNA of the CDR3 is TGTGCCAGCAATAGCGGGAGGGAATACAATGAGCAGTTCTTC. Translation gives CASNSGREYNEQFF.